The source of this TCR beta chain is a study of T cells after yellow fever vaccination. The wider study: Any fraction with a low cell number was prepared using SMART-Seq v4 Ultra Low Input. General study findings and limits: Clonotypes found in both CD4 and CD8 compartments made up a small share. Re-detected after boosting: most primary clones, 96% of CD4 and 88% of CD8.

By 5'RACE template switching, TCR cDNA was produced, with a universal primer site and UMIs added in the process. Via MiXCR, TCRdb re-called the 5' RACE reads, giving one row per CDR3 protein. The table shows some 120,000 distinct CDR3 sequences, with 15% occurring only once. As concerns this clonotype: Its matching antigen is unknown.

Germline CDR1 reads MNHEY; CDR2 reads SVGEGT. The length of the CDR3 is 15 residues. Trimming shortened V by 0 bases and J by 3 bases, and 12 bases separated the two germline ends. The starting material was CD8+ T cells sorted from PBMCs, obtained 5 days after the yellow fever booster vaccination. The source of this sequence is a man aged 18 to 29 who received the YFV17D yellow fever vaccine. V and J are TRBV6-2 or TRBV6-3 and TRBJ2-7, with D possibly matching TRBD1 (6 bases). The CDR3 sequence: CASSYSEDSVYEQYV. The CDR3 DNA reads as TGTGCCAGCAGTTACTCGGAGGACAGCGTCTACGAGCAGTACGTC.